Detailed here is one T cell receptor (beta chain). This specimen comes from a study of T cells in Graves' hyperthyroidism and ophthalmopathy. Graves' hyperthyroidism was deemed stable absent ophthalmopathy progression within 18 months. Patients aged 18 to 65 had newly diagnosed hyperthyroidism of under 2 months' duration. In making diagnoses, clinical symptoms, serum thyroxine and TRAb, thyroid ultrasound and orbital computed tomography were all used. The CDR3 contains 16 residues. The V gene's germline CDR1 is KGHDR and CDR2 SFDVKD. After removal of 12 bases from V and 6 bases from J, the junction contained 16 bases not matched to a gene. TCR beta CDR3 sequences were amplified from RNA transcripts. First-round RT-PCR of the TCR CDR3 relied on the HTBI primer set. MiXCR, applied by TCRdb to the multiplex PCR reads, yields one record per CDR3 protein. The sample records around 540,000 distinct CDR3 sequences, around 45% being singletons.

The chain uses TRBV24-1 and TRBJ2-3, with 11 bases aligning to TRBD1. The material sequenced was peripheral blood or thyroid tissue (not recorded which). The TCR originated in a young woman with Graves' hyperthyroidism. The CDR3 sequence: CAVEASDRGPPDTQYF. CDR3 nucleotide sequence: TGTGCCGTAGAGGCGTCGGACAGGGGGCCACCCGATACGCAGTATTTT.